This TCR beta chain is from a study of blood T cell repertoires in COVID-19. Study-wide background: Samples representing acute and convalescent COVID-19 were sourced from the United States, Italy and Spain. T cells, B-cell-depleted T cells, or PBMCs supplied cDNA or gDNA.

This clone has just a few counts. Produced via immunoSEQ multiplex PCR; TCRdb's table is partial and in-frame only. Among more than 85,000 clones, roughly 89% were seen once, and the ten largest hold approximately 3.6%. Sample: peripheral blood. This TCR was sampled from a woman in her seventies with acute or convalescent COVID-19.

CDR3 DNA sequence: TGTGCCAGCAACCTACAAGGAGGGACCGCCGGGGGCTACACCTTC. It codes for CASNLQGGTAGGYTF. V is TRBV2 and J is TRBJ1-2; D is possibly TRBD1 (5 bases). CDR1 is SNHLY, CDR2 FYNNEI, per germline. V was trimmed by 7 bases and J by 8 bases, leaving 23 bases between them. The CDR3 has 15 residues. The variable domain in full, completed from reference TRBV2 and TRBJ1-2, reads EPEVTQTPSHQVTQMGQEVILRCVPISNHLYFYWYRQILGQKVEFLVSFYNNEISEKSEIFDDQFSVERPDGSNFTLKIRSTKLEDSAMYFCASNLQGGTAGGYTFGSGTRLTVV.